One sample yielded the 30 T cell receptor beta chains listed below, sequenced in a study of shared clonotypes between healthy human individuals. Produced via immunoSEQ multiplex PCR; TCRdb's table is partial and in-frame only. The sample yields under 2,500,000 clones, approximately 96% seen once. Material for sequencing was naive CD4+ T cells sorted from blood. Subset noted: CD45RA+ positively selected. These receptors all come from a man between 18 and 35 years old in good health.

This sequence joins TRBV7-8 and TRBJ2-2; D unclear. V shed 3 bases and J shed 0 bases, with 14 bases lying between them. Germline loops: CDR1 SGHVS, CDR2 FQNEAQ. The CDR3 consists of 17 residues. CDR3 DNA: TGTGCCAGCAGCTTCGTACCAATGTTCGCGAACACCGGGGAGCTGTTTTTT. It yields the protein CASSFVPMFANTGELFF.

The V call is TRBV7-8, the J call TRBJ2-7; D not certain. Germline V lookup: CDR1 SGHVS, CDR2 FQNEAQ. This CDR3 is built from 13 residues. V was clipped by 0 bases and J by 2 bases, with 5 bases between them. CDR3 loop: CASSLAATYEQYF. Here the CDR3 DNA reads TGTGCCAGCAGCTTAGCCGCCACCTACGAGCAGTACTTC.

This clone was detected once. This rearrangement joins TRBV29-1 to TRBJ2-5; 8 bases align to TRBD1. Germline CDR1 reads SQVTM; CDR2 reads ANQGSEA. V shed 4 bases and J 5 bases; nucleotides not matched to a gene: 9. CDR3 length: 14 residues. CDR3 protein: CSVARTGSGETQYF. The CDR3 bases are TGCAGCGTTGCCCGGACAGGGAGTGGGGAGACCCAGTACTTC.

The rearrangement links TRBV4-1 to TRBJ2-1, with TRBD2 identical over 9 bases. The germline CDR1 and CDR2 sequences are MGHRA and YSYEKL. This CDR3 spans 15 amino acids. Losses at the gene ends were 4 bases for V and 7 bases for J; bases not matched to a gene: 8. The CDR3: CASSPFSGGINEQFF. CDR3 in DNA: TGCGCCAGCAGCCCCTTTAGCGGGGGAATAAATGAGCAGTTCTTC.

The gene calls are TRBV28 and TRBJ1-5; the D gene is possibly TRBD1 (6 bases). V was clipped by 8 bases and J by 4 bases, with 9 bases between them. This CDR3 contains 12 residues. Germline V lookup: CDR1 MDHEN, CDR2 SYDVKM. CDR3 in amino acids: CASLDSNQPQHF. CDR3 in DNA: TGTGCCAGCCTGGACAGTAATCAGCCCCAGCATTTT.

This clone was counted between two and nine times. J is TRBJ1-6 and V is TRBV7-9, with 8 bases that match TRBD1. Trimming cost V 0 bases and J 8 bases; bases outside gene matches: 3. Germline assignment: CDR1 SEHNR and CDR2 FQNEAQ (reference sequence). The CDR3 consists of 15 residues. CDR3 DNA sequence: TGTGCCAGCAGCTTAGCGGCAGGGGGCTATTCACCCCTCCACTTT. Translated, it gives CASSLAAGGYSPLHF.

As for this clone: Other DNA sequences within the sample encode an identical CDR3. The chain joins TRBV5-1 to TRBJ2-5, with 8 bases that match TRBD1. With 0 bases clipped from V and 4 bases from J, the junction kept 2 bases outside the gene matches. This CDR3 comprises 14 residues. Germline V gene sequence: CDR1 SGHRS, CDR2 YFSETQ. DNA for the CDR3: TGCGCCAGCAGCTTGGCTGGACAGGGAGAGACCCAGTACTTC. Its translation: CASSLAGQGETQYF.

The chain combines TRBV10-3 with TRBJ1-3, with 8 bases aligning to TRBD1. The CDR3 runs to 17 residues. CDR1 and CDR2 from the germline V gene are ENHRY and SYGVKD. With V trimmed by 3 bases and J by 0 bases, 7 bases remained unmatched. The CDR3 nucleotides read TGTGCCATCAGTGACCGGGACAGGCTAACCTCTGGAAACACCATATATTTT. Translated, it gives CAISDRDRLTSGNTIYF.

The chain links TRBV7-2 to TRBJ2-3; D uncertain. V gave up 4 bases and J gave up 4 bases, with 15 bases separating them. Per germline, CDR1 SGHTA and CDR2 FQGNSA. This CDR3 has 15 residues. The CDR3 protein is CASSSDPSNPDTQYF. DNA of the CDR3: TGTGCCAGCAGCTCGGATCCCTCCAACCCAGATACGCAGTATTTT.

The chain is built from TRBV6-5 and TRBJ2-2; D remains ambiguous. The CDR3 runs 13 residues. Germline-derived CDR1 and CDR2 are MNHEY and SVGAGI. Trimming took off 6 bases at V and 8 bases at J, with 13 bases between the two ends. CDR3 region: CASSPVPLGELFF. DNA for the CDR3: TGTGCCAGCAGCCCCGTTCCACTGGGGGAGCTGTTTTTT.

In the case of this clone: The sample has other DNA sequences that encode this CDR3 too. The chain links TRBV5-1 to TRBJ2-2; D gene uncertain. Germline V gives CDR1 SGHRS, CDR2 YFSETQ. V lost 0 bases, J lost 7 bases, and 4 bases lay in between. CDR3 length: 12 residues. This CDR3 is CASSLDSGELFF. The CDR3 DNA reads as TGCGCCAGCAGCTTGGACAGCGGGGAGCTGTTTTTT.

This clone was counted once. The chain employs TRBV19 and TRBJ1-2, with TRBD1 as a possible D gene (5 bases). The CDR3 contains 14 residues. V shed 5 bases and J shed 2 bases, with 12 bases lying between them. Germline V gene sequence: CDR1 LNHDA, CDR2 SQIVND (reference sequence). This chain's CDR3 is CASSSGTTNYGYTF. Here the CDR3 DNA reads TGTGCCAGTAGTTCCGGGACCACGAACTATGGCTACACCTTC.

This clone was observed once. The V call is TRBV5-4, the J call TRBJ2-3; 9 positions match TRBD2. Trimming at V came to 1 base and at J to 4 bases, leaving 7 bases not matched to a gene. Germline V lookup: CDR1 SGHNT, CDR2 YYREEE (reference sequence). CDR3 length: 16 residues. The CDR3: CASSLRSGRQSDTQYF. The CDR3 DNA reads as TGTGCCAGCAGCTTGAGGAGCGGGAGGCAGTCAGATACGCAGTATTTT.

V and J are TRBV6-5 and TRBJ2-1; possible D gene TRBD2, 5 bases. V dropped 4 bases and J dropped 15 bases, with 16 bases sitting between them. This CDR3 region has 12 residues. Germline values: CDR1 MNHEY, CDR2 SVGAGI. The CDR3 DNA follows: TGTGCCAGCAGTTCCAAAGGGAGTTTGCGGTTCTTC. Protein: CASSSKGSLRFF.

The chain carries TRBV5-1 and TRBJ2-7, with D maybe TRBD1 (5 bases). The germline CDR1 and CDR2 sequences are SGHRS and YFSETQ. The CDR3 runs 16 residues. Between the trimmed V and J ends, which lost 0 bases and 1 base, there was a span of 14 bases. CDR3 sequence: CASSLEGRARSYEQYF. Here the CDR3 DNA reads TGCGCCAGCAGCTTGGAGGGCAGGGCTAGGTCCTACGAGCAGTACTTC.

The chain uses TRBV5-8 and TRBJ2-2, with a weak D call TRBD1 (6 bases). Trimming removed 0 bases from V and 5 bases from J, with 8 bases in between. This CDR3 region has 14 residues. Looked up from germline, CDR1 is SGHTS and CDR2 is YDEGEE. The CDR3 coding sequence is TGTGCCAGCAGCTTGGACAGGGCTACCGGGGAGCTGTTTTTT. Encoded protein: CASSLDRATGELFF.

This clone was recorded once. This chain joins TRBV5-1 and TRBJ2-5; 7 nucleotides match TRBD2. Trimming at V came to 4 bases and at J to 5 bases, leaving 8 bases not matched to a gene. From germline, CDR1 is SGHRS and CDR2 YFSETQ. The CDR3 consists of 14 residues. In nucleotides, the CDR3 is TGCGCCAGCAGCCTGCGGGGGTTCAGGGAGACCCAGTACTTC. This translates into CASSLRGFRETQYF.

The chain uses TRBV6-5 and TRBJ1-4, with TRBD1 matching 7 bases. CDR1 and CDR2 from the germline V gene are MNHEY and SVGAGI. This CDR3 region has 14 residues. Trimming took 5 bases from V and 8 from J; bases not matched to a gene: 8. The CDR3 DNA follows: TGTGCCAGCAGTAGGGGGCAGGGGGGAGAAAAACTGTTTTTT. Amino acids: CASSRGQGGEKLFF.

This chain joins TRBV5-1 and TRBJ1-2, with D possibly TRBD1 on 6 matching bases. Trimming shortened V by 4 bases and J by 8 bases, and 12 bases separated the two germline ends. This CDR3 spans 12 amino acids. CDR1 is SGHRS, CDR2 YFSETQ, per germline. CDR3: CASSPEGGGYTF. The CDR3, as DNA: TGCGCCAGCAGCCCAGAGGGGGGAGGCTACACCTTC.

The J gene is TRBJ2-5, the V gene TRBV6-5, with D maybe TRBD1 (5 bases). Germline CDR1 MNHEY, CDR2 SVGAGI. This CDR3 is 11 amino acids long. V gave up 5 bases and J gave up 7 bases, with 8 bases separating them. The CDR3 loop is CASSQRGTQYF. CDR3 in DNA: TGTGCCAGCAGTCAAAGGGGGACCCAGTACTTC.

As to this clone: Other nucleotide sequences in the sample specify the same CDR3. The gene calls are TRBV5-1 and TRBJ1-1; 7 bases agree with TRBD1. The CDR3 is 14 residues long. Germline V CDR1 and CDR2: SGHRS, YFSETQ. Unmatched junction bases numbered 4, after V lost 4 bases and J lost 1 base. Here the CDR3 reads CASSPGTANTEAFF. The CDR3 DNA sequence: TGCGCCAGCAGCCCCGGGACAGCGAACACTGAAGCTTTCTTT.

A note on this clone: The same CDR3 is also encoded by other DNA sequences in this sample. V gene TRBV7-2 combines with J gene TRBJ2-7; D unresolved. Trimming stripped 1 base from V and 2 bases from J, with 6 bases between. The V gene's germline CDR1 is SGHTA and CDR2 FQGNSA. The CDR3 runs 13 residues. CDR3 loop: CASSLDLTYEQYF. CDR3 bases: TGTGCCAGCAGCTTAGACCTAACCTACGAGCAGTACTTC. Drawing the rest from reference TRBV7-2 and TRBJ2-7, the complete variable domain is GAGVSQSPSNKVTEKGKDVELRCDPISGHTALYWYRQSLGQGLEFLIYFQGNSAPDKSGLPSDRFSAERTGGSVSTLTIQRTQQEDSAVYLCASSLDLTYEQYFGPGTRLTVT.

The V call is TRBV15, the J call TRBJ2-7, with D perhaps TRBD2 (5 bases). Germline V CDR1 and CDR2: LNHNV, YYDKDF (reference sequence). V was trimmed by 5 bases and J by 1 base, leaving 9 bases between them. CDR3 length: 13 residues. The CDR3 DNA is TGTGCCACCAGCCGGGATGCGTCCTACGAGCAGTACTTC. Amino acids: CATSRDASYEQYF.

The CDR3 nucleotides are TGCGCCAGCAGCGAACAGGGTTTGTACACCGGGGAGCTGTTTTTT. Its translation is CASSEQGLYTGELFF. The genes are TRBV5-1 and TRBJ2-2; D perhaps matches TRBD1 (6 bases). V lost 4 bases, J lost 3 bases, and 13 bases lay in between. The germline CDR1 and CDR2 sequences are SGHRS and YFSETQ. CDR3 length: 15 residues.

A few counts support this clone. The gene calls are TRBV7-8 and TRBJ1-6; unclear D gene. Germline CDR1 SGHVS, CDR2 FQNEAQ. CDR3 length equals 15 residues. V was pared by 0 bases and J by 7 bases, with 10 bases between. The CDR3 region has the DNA TGTGCCAGCAGCTTAGCGTTAGGTAACAATTCACCCCTCCACTTT. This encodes CASSLALGNNSPLHF.

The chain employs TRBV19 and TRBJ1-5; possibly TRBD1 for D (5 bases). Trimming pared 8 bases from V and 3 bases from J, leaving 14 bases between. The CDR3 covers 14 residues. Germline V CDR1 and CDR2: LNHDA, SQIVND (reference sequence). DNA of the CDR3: TGTGCCAGTTCCGACAGTTTTTTCAATCAGCCCCAGCATTTT. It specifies CASSDSFFNQPQHF.

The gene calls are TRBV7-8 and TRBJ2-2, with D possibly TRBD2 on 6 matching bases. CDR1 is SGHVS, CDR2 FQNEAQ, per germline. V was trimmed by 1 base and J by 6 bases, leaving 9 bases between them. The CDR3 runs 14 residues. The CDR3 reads CASSLVGLPGELFF. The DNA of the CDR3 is TGTGCCAGCAGCTTAGTCGGACTACCCGGGGAGCTGTTTTTT.

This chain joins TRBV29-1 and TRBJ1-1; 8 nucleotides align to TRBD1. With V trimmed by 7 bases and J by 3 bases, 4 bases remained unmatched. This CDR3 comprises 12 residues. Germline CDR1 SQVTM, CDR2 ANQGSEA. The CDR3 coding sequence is TGCAGCGCCCACAGGGGGGACACTGAAGCTTTCTTT. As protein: CSAHRGDTEAFF.

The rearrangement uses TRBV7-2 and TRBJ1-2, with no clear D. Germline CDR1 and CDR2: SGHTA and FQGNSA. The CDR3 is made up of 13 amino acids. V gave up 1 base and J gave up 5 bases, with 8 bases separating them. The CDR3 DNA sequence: TGTGCCAGCAGCTTAGGGCAGTTTTATGGCTACACCTTC. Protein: CASSLGQFYGYTF.

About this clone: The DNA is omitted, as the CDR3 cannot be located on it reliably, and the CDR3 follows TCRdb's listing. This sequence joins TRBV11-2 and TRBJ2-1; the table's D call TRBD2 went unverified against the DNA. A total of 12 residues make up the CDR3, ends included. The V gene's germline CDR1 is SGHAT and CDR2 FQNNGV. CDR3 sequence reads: CASSLVAGGAFF.